This T cell receptor (beta chain) is from a study of PD-L1 blockade in urothelial cancer. Stated time point: pretreatment peripheral blood. There were between 1 and 8 samples from each patient, taken pretreatment and on-treatment. CDR1 is SGHNT, CDR2 YYREEE, per germline (reference sequence). V gave up 0 bases and J gave up 7 bases; unmatched junction bases: 5. The CDR3 consists of 15 residues. Produced via immunoSEQ multiplex PCR; TCRdb's table is partial and in-frame only. This table holds roughly 38,000 clones, around four fifths found once. The sequencing used PBMCs, collected around atezolizumab (anti-PD-L1) treatment. The sequence was collected from a man between 60 and 70 years old with urothelial cancer. The V gene is TRBV5-4, the J gene TRBJ2-1; 9 bases match TRBD2. CDR3 nucleotide sequence: TGTGCCAGCAGCTTGGGAAATAGCGGGGGTAATGAGCAGTTCTTC. Translated, it gives CASSLGNSGGNEQFF.